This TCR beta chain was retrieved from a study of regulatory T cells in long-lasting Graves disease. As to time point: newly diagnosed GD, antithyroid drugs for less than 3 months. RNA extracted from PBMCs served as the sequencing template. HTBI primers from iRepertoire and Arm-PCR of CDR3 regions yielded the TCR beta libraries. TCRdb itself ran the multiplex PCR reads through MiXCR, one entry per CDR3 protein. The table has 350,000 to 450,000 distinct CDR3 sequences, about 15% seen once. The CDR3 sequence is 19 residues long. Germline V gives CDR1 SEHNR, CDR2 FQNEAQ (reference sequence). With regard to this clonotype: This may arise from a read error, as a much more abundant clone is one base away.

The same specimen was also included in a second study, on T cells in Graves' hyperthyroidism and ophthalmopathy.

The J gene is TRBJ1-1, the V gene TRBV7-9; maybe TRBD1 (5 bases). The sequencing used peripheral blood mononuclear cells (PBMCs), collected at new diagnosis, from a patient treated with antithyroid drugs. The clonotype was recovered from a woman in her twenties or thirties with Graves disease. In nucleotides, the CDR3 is TGTGCCAGCAGCTACGGGACCCAAGGGCCCTCTCCCATGAACAATGAAGCTTTCTTT. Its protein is CASSYGTQGPSPMNNEAFF.